This TCR beta chain is from a study of blood T cell repertoires in COVID-19. Study context: Researchers got acute and convalescent COVID-19 samples from the United States, Italy and Spain.

The CDR3 has 16 amino acids. From germline, CDR1 is KGHSH and CDR2 LQKENI. V gave up 4 bases and J gave up 2 bases; unmatched junction bases: 8. Data came from immunoSEQ multiplex PCR; TCRdb stores just in-frame clones and leaves some out. The table has over 250,000 clones, 83% seen once. This clone appeared a few times. The rearrangement uses TRBV18 and TRBJ2-7, with 10 bases fitting TRBD2. The clonotype comes from a woman aged 45 to 65 who had recovered from COVID-19. Source material: peripheral blood. CDR3 DNA: TGTGCCAGCTCACTGCGGACTAGCGGAAACACCTACGAGCAGTACTTC. Residues: CASSLRTSGNTYEQYF.